In this sample, the clone carrying this T cell receptor beta chain turned up many times. The data belong to a study of T cells in Graves' hyperthyroidism and ophthalmopathy. The investigators amplified TCR beta CDR3 regions from RNA transcripts. The study used the HTBI primer set for a first-round RT-PCR of the TCR CDR3. TCRdb analysed the multiplex PCR reads with MiXCR anew, one entry per CDR3 protein. The sample has a few hundred thousand distinct CDR3 sequences, about a sixth seen once. Patients aged 18 to 65 had newly diagnosed hyperthyroidism of under 2 months' duration. The source is a woman between 45 and 60 years old with Graves' hyperthyroidism. Sequences were obtained from blood.

This CDR3 is CASSPGRLSYEQYF. The CDR3 region has the DNA TGTGCCAGCAGCCCAGGGAGACTATCCTACGAGCAGTACTTC. The rearrangement joins TRBV11-3 to TRBJ2-7; possibly TRBD1 or TRBD2 for D (5 bases each). Germline assignment: CDR1 SGHNT and CDR2 YENEEA. The CDR3 totals 14 residues. V gave up 5 bases and J gave up 1 base, with 12 bases separating them.